The 21 T cell receptor beta chains given below trace back to one sample, sequenced in a study of T cell responses to AZD1222 COVID-19 vaccine. TCRdb's copy holds only in-frame clones and misses some; the assay was immunoSEQ multiplex PCR. In the table there are about 180,000 clones, about 86% of which are singletons. The sequences come from peripheral blood, collected on day 0 of AZD1222 vaccination. Every receptor here comes from an adult in good health.

The chain couples TRBV28 to TRBJ1-6, with 9 bases fitting TRBD1. The CDR3 extends over 15 amino acids. Germline CDR1 reads MDHEN; CDR2 reads SYDVKM. J gave up 4 bases and V 6 bases, and 4 bases lay outside the gene matches. Written as DNA, the CDR3 is TGTGCCAGCAGACGGACAGGGGATTATAATTCACCCCTCCACTTT. It translates to CASRRTGDYNSPLHF.

The chain couples TRBV11-3 to TRBJ2-1; D is tentatively TRBD1 or TRBD2 (5 bases each). Germline CDR1 and CDR2: SGHNT and YENEEA. The V end lost 1 base, the J end lost 0 bases, and 10 bases lay between the germline ends. This CDR3 region has 16 residues. In DNA form, the CDR3 reads TGTGCCAGCAGCTTAGGGCCGAGGGGCTCCTACAATGAGCAGTTCTTC. This sequence encodes CASSLGPRGSYNEQFF.

CDR3: CASSDSLAGERDEQFF. In DNA form, the CDR3 reads TGTGCCAGCAGCGATTCCTTAGCGGGAGAACGGGATGAGCAGTTCTTC. The chain combines TRBV9 with TRBJ2-1, with 9 bases aligning to TRBD2. Germline V gene lookup returns CDR1 SGDLS and CDR2 YYNGEE. CDR3 length equals 16 residues. Losses at the gene ends were 3 bases for V and 8 bases for J; bases not matched to a gene: 12.

This clone came up once. This chain joins TRBV11-1 and TRBJ1-2; possible D gene TRBD1, 5 bases. The germline V and J ends were trimmed by 5 bases and 6 bases, with 16 bases remaining between them. The CDR3 covers 14 residues. Germline V gene sequence: CDR1 SGHAT, CDR2 FQDESV (reference sequence). Here the CDR3 reads CASSPQARGNGYTF. The CDR3 bases are TGTGCCAGCAGCCCACAGGCTCGGGGGAATGGCTACACCTTC.

The chain links TRBV7-3 to TRBJ2-6, with D uncertain. The V end lost 4 bases, the J end lost 11 bases, and 15 bases lay between the germline ends. Per germline, CDR1 SGHTA and CDR2 FQGTGA. This CDR3 contains 14 residues. The CDR3 DNA sequence: TGTGCCAGCAGCTCGGACGTTTTTTCGGACGTCCTGACTTTC. This encodes CASSSDVFSDVLTF.

This clone is a singleton in its sample. The chain is built from TRBV14 and TRBJ1-1; weak D call: TRBD1 (5 bases). CDR1 is SGHDN and CDR2 is FVKESK in the germline V gene. This CDR3 has 16 amino acids. The germline V and J ends were trimmed by 2 bases and 1 base, with 14 bases remaining between them. CDR3 nucleotides: TGTGCCAGCAGCCAATCGGGGGAGAGCAGGAACACTGAAGCTTTCTTT. It encodes CASSQSGESRNTEAFF. The whole variable domain, remainder taken from reference TRBV14 and TRBJ1-1, is EAGVTQFPSHSVIEKGQTVTLRCDPISGHDNLYWYRRVMGKEIKFLLHFVKESKQDESGMPNNRFLAERTGGTYSTLKVQPAELEDSGVYFCASSQSGESRNTEAFFGQGTRLTVV.

V gene TRBV18 combines with J gene TRBJ2-1; 8 positions match TRBD2. V lost 3 bases, J lost 9 bases, and 4 bases stayed unmatched. This CDR3 contains 13 residues. The V gene's germline CDR1 is KGHSH and CDR2 LQKENI. The CDR3 DNA sequence: TGTGCCAGCTCACCCGGGGGGGGCGCTGAGCAGTTCTTC. Its translation: CASSPGGGAEQFF.

CDR3 nucleotide sequence: TGTGCCAGCAGCCAAGGAAGTTGGACTAGCAACTACGAGCAGTACTTC. This sequence encodes CASSQGSWTSNYEQYF. The V call is TRBV3-1 (or the pseudogene TRBV3-2), the J call TRBJ2-7; 8 positions agree with TRBD2. Germline values: CDR1 LGHDT, CDR2 YNNKEL (reference sequence). The CDR3 is 16 amino acids. With V trimmed by 1 base and J by 3 bases, 8 bases remained unmatched.

This chain connects TRBV7-2 to TRBJ2-7, with 8 bases aligning to TRBD2. The germline V gene encodes CDR1 SGHTA and CDR2 FQGNSA. Trimming removed 1 base from V and 4 bases from J; junction bases left unmatched: 12. The CDR3 totals 17 residues. CDR3 residues: CASSLGGVAGIPYEQYF. DNA of the CDR3: TGTGCCAGCAGCTTAGGGGGGGTAGCGGGGATTCCTTACGAGCAGTACTTC.

The gene calls are TRBV7-9 and TRBJ2-7, with D maybe TRBD1 (5 bases). This CDR3 comprises 13 residues. From germline, CDR1 is SEHNR and CDR2 FQNEAQ (reference sequence). Between the trimmed V and J ends, which lost 3 bases and 5 bases, there was a span of 11 bases. For the CDR3, the DNA is TGTGCCAGCAGCTTTACAGGTTTCGACGAGCAGTACTTC. Its protein is CASSFTGFDEQYF.

This rearrangement joins TRBV5-4 to TRBJ2-1, with D unclear. The CDR3 loop spans 16 amino acids. V was trimmed by 0 bases and J by 2 bases, leaving 12 bases between them. The germline gives CDR1 SGHNT, CDR2 YYREEE (reference sequence). The CDR3 DNA follows: TGTGCCAGCAGCTTGGGGTTTCGAGACACCTACAATGAGCAGTTCTTC. Its protein product is CASSLGFRDTYNEQFF.

V is TRBV9 and J is TRBJ2-5; 8 bases fit TRBD2. Unmatched junction bases numbered 9, after V lost 4 bases and J lost 4 bases. Germline-derived CDR1 and CDR2 are SGDLS and YYNGEE. This CDR3 region has 15 residues. The CDR3 sequence: CASSSGGDLLETQYF. CDR3 nucleotides: TGTGCCAGCAGCTCCGGGGGGGATCTATTAGAGACCCAGTACTTC. Based on the CDR3 plus reference TRBV9 and TRBJ2-5, the full variable domain is DSGVTQTPKHLITATGQRVTLRCSPRSGDLSVYWYQQSLDQGLQFLIQYYNGEERAKGNILERFSAQQFPDLHSELNLSSLELGDSALYFCASSSGGDLLETQYFGPGTRLLVL.

The J gene is TRBJ1-5, the V gene TRBV6-5; D ambiguous. V was trimmed by 8 bases and J by 2 bases, leaving 13 bases between them. CDR3 size: 14 residues. The germline gives CDR1 MNHEY, CDR2 SVGAGI. The CDR3 loop is CASSHGTRNQPQHF. The CDR3 bases are TGTGCCAGCTCTCATGGAACCCGCAATCAGCCCCAGCATTTT.

The V gene is TRBV18, the J gene TRBJ2-7; 10 bases match TRBD1. Germline CDR1 and CDR2: KGHSH and LQKENI. V lost 2 bases, J lost 2 bases, and 3 bases stayed unmatched. There are 15 residues in the CDR3. CDR3 nucleotides: TGTGCCAGCTCACCAGGGACAGGGGTAACCTACGAGCAGTACTTC. Translating it yields CASSPGTGVTYEQYF.

The chain uses TRBV5-4 and TRBJ2-7, with a tentative D call TRBD1 (7 bases). Germline-derived CDR1 and CDR2 are SGHNT and YYREEE (reference sequence). This CDR3 spans 13 amino acids. Trimming shortened V by 4 bases and J by 2 bases, and 10 bases separated the two germline ends. The CDR3 DNA follows: TGTGCCAGCAGCGGAGGGACAGCCTACGAGCAGTACTTC. This codes for CASSGGTAYEQYF. Together with reference TRBV5-4 and TRBJ2-7, the CDR3 gives the full variable domain: ETGVTQSPTHLIKTRGQQVTLRCSSQSGHNTVSWYQQALGQGPQFIFQYYREEENGRGNFPPRFSGLQFPNYSSELNVNALELDDSALYLCASSGGTAYEQYFGPGTRLTVT.

V usage is TRBV6-5 and J usage is TRBJ2-3, with a possible D match to TRBD2 (5 bases). CDR3 length: 14 residues. The germline V gene encodes CDR1 MNHEY and CDR2 SVGAGI. Trimming removed 7 bases from V and 2 bases from J, with 13 bases in between. The CDR3 coding sequence is TGTGCCAGCACCCCCGGGATCCTCACAGATACGCAGTATTTT. As protein: CASTPGILTDTQYF.

The gene calls are TRBV14 and TRBJ2-4, with 8 nucleotides matching TRBD2. The CDR3 runs to 15 residues. V shed 1 base and J 3 bases; nucleotides not matched to a gene: 2. In germline, CDR1 is SGHDN, CDR2 FVKESK. The CDR3: CASSQAGGGKNIQYF. CDR3 nucleotides: TGTGCCAGCAGCCAAGCGGGAGGGGGCAAAAACATTCAGTACTTC.

The V and J genes are TRBV10-3 and TRBJ1-1; possibly TRBD1 for D (6 bases). CDR3 length equals 14 residues. CDR1 and CDR2 (germline): ENHRY, SYGVKD. V lost 5 bases, J lost 3 bases, and 13 bases lay in between. Written as DNA, the CDR3 is TGTGCCATCAGTTACAGGGCCAGGGACACTGAAGCTTTCTTT. Its translation is CAISYRARDTEAFF.

This clone has only a few counts. The chain joins TRBV6-2 or TRBV6-3 to TRBJ2-3, with unresolved D. Germline values: CDR1 MNHEY, CDR2 SVGEGT. V shed 6 bases and J shed 2 bases, with 15 bases lying between them. The CDR3 length is 15 residues. The CDR3 sequence is CASSLRTKDTDTQYF. In DNA form, the CDR3 reads TGTGCCAGCAGCCTCCGGACCAAAGACACAGATACGCAGTATTTT.

The chain joins TRBV10-3 to TRBJ2-7; tentative D call: TRBD2 (5 bases). The V end lost 2 bases, the J end lost 5 bases, and 13 bases lay between the germline ends. The germline V gene encodes CDR1 ENHRY and CDR2 SYGVKD. This CDR3 comprises 14 residues. CDR3 in DNA: TGTGCCATCAGTGAGCCCCGGACTGACCACGAGCAGTACTTC. Encoded protein: CAISEPRTDHEQYF.

As DNA, the CDR3 is TGTGCCAGCAGTGTACAAAGCCAAGAGACCCAGTACTTC. It translates to CASSVQSQETQYF. The rearrangement uses TRBV9 and TRBJ2-5; D call uncertain. CDR1 SGDLS and CDR2 YYNGEE come from the germline V gene. This CDR3 is 13 amino acids long. V dropped 5 bases and J dropped 1 base, with 9 bases sitting between them.